The T cell receptor (beta chain) described here comes from a study of OX40 agonist ivuxolimab in advanced cancers. Background on the study: One hepatocellular carcinoma and two cutaneous melanoma patients partially responded. Overall study findings and caveats: On average, CD8+ T cells showed a greater number of expanded clones than CD4+. Some of the lowest clonal expansion was seen in partial responders at 0.1-3.0 mg/kg.

Worth noting for this clone: Its antigen is still unknown.

Assay used: immunoSEQ multiplex PCR; TCRdb lists only in-frame clones, some missing. The sample lists 87,000 or so clones, just under 90% seen once, with around 1.5% in the top ten. The germline V gene encodes CDR1 SGHTA and CDR2 FQGNSA. The CDR3 has 15 residues. V lost 2 bases to trimming and J lost 2 bases, with 9 bases between them. The chain combines TRBV7-2 with TRBJ2-2; D ambiguous. The clonotype originates from an adult with an advanced solid tumor such as melanoma, head and neck, liver or kidney cancer. Material: CD4+ or CD8+ T cells sorted from blood, obtained in a trial of the OX40 agonist ivuxolimab. The CDR3 sequence: CASSLIGRNTGELFF. Written as DNA, the CDR3 is TGTGCCAGCAGCTTAATCGGACGTAACACCGGGGAGCTGTTTTTT.